Given below is one T cell receptor beta chain in context. The sample is drawn from a study of blood T cell repertoires in COVID-19. About the study: Samples taken during acute and convalescent COVID-19 were collected in the United States, Italy and Spain. PBMCs, B-cell-depleted T cells, or T cells were the source of the cDNA or gDNA that made up the material.

The CDR3 has 13 amino acids. Between the trimmed V and J ends, which lost 2 bases and 1 base, there was a span of 4 bases. Per the authors' pipeline: Reference gene primer amplification gave estimated nucleated cell counts. The protocol was immunoSEQ multiplex PCR, while the TCRdb copy is restricted to in-frame clones and leaves out a portion. The V and J calls and the clone size are those of that table, but D and trimming were determined from the DNA. The sample has under 50,000 clones; 77% are singletons. This TCR was recovered from a human donor with active or convalescent COVID-19. The donor label of this sample is uncertain. The sample consisted of peripheral blood. The genes are TRBV12-3 or TRBV12-4 and TRBJ2-3; the D is unclear. The CDR3 region is CASSLSGTDTQYF. The CDR3 DNA follows: TGTGCCAGCAGTTTATCGGGCACAGATACGCAGTATTTT.